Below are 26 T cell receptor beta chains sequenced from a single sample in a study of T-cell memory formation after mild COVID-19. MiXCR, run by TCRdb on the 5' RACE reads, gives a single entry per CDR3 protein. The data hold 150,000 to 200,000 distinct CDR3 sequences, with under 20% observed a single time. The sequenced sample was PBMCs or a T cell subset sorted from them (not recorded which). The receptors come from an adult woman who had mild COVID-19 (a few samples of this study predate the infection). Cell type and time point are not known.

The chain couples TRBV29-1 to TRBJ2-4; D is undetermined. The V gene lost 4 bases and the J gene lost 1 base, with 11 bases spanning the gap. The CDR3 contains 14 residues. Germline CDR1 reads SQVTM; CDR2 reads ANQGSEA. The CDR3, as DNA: TGCAGCGTTGTTTTACAGAATGCCAAAAACATTCAGTACTTC. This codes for CSVVLQNAKNIQYF.

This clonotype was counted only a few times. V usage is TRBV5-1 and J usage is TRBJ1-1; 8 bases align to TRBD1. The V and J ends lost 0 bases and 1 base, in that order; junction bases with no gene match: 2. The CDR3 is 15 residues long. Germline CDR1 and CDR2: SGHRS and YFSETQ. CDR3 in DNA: TGCGCCAGCAGCTTGGGGACAGGGCCGAACACTGAAGCTTTCTTT. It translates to CASSLGTGPNTEAFF.

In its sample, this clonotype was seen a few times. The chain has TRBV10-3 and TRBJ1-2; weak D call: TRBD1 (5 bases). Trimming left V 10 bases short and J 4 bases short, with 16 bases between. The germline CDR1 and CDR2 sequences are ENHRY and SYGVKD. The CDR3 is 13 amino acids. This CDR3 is CATSGTLGYGYTF. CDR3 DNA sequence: TGTGCCACCTCCGGGACCCTTGGCTATGGCTACACCTTC.

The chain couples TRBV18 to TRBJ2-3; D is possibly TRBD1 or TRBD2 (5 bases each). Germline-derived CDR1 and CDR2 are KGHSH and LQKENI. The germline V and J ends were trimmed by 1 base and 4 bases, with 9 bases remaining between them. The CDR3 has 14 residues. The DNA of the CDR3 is TGTGCCAGCTCACCACGGCAGGGAGCAGATACGCAGTATTTT. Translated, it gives CASSPRQGADTQYF. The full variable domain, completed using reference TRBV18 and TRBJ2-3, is NAGVMQNPRHLVRRRGQEARLRCSPMKGHSHVYWYRQLPEEGLKFMVYLQKENIIDESGMPKERFSAEFPKEGPSILRIQQVVRGDSAAYFCASSPRQGADTQYFGPGTRLTVL.

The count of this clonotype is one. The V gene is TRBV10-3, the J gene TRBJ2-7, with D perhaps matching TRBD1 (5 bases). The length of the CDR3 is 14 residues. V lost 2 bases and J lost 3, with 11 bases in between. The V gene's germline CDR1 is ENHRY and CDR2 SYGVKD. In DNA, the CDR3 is TGTGCCATCAGTGAGGTCGCAAGGGGCTACGAGCAGTACTTC. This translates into CAISEVARGYEQYF.

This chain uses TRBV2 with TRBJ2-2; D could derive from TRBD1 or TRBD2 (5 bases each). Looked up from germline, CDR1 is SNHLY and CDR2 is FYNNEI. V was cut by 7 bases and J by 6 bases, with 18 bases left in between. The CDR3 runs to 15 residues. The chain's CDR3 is CASKEEGVGPGELFF. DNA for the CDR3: TGTGCCAGCAAAGAGGAAGGGGTGGGACCCGGGGAGCTGTTTTTT.

Here the CDR3 DNA reads TGCAGCGGTAAACAGGGACGCGGTGCTGAAGCTTTCTTT. Amino acid sequence: CSGKQGRGAEAFF. V gene TRBV29-1 combines with J gene TRBJ1-1; D is possibly TRBD1 (6 bases). CDR1 and CDR2 from the germline V gene are SQVTM and ANQGSEA. The CDR3 covers 13 residues. Trimming took off 7 bases at V and 6 bases at J, with 18 bases between the two ends.

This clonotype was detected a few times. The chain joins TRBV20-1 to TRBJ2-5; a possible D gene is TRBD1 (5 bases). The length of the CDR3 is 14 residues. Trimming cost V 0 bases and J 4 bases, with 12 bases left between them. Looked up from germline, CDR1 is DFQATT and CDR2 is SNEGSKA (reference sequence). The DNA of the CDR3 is TGCAGTGCTAGAGATCTGGACAATCTAGAGACCCAGTACTTC. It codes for CSARDLDNLETQYF.

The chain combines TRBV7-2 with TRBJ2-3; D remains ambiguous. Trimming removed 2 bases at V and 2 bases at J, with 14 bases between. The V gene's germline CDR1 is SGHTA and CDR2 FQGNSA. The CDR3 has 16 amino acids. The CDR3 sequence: CASSLILPRLTDTQYF. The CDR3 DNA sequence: TGTGCCAGCAGCTTAATACTTCCGCGCCTCACAGATACGCAGTATTTT.

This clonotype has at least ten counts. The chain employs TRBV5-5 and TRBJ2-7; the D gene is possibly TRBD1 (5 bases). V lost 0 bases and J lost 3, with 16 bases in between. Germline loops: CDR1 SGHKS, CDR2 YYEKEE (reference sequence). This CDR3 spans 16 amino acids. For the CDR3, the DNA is TGTGCCAGCAGCTTGGGGCTGTTGGTAGACAGCTACGAGCAGTACTTC. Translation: CASSLGLLVDSYEQYF.

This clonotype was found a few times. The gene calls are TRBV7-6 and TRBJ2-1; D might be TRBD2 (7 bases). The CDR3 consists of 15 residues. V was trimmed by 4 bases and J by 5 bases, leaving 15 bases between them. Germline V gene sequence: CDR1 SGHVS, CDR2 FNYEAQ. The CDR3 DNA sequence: TGTGCCAGCAGCTCCCCCCGAGGGGGGGACAATGAGCAGTTCTTC. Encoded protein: CASSSPRGGDNEQFF.

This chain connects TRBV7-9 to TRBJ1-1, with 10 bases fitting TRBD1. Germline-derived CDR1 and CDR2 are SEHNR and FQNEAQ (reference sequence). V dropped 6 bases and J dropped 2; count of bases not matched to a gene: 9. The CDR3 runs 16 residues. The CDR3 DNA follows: TGTGCCAGCAGTTTACCGGGACAGGGGCCTAACACTGAAGCTTTCTTT. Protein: CASSLPGQGPNTEAFF.

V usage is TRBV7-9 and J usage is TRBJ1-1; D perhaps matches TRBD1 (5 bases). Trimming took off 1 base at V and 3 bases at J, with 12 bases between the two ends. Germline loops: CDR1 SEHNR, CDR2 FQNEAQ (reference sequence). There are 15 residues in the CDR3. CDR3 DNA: TGTGCCAGCAGCTTAGAACCAGGGAAGTACACTGAAGCTTTCTTT. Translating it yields CASSLEPGKYTEAFF.

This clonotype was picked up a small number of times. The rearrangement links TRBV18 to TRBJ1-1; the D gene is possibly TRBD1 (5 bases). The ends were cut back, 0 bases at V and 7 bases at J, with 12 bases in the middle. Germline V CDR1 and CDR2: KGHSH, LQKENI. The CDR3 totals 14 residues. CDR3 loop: CASSPPTDRNEAFF. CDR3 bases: TGTGCCAGCTCACCACCTACCGACAGAAATGAAGCTTTCTTT.

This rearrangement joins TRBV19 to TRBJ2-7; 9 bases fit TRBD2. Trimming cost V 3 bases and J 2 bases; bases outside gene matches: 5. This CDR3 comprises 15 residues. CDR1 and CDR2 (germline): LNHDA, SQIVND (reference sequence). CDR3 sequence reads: CASSIRLAVAYEQYF. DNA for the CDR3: TGTGCCAGTAGTATTCGACTAGCGGTGGCCTACGAGCAGTACTTC.

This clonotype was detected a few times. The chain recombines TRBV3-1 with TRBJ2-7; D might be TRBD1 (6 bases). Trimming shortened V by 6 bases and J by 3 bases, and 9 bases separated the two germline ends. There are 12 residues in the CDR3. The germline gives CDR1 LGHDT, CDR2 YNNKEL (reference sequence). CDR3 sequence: CASRDRFYEQYF. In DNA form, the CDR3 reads TGTGCCAGCAGGGACAGATTCTACGAGCAGTACTTC.

CDR3 in amino acids: CSATGTHGGNTIYF. The CDR3, as DNA: TGCAGCGCCACCGGGACACACGGCGGAAACACCATATATTTT. The chain employs TRBV29-1 and TRBJ1-3; tentatively, D is TRBD1 (6 bases). V was trimmed by 7 bases and J by 4 bases, leaving 17 bases between them. The CDR3 contains 14 residues. From germline, CDR1 is SQVTM and CDR2 ANQGSEA.

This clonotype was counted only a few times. The CDR3 sequence: CASSPAAGTSYEQYF. CDR3 nucleotides: TGTGCCAGCTCACCCGCGGCAGGGACGTCCTACGAGCAGTACTTC. The J gene is TRBJ2-7, the V gene TRBV18; D could derive from TRBD1 or TRBD2 (5 bases each). The CDR3 covers 15 residues. V gave up 3 bases and J gave up 1 base, with 13 bases separating them. CDR1 is KGHSH, CDR2 LQKENI, per germline.

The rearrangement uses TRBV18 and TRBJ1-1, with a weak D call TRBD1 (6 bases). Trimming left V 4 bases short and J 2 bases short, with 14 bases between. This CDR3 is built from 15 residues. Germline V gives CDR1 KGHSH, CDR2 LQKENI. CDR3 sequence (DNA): TGTGCCAGCTCACGCCGGGAGGGGGGAAACACTGAAGCTTTCTTT. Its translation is CASSRREGGNTEAFF.

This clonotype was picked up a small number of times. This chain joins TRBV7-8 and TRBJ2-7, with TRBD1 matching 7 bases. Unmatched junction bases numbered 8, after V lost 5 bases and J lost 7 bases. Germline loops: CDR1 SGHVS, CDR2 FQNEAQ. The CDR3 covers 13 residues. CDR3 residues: CASSPDRAREQYF. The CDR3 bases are TGTGCCAGCAGCCCTGACAGGGCGAGGGAGCAGTACTTC. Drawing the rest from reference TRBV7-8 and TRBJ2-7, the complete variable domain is GAGVSQSPRYKVAKRGQDVALRCDPISGHVSLFWYQQALGQGPEFLTYFQNEAQLDKSGLPSDRFFAERPEGSVSTLKIQRTQQEDSAVYLCASSPDRAREQYFGPGTRLTVT.

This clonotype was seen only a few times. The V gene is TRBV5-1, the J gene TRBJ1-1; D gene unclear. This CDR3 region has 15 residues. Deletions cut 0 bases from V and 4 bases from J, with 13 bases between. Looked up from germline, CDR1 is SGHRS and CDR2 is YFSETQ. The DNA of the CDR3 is TGCGCCAGCAGCTTGGAGGTAGGGCGGATCACTGAAGCTTTCTTT. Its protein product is CASSLEVGRITEAFF.

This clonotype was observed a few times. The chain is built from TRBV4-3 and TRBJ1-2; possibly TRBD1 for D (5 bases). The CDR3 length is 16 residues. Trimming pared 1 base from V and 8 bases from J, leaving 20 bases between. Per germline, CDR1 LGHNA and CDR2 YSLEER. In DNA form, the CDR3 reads TGCGCCAGCAGCCAAGGCCTCCTCCCGGGGCGGAGGGGCTACACCTTC. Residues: CASSQGLLPGRRGYTF.

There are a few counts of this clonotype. As DNA, the CDR3 is TGCAGTGGTAATGGATACCACGAGGGGGACACTGAAGCTTTCTTT. As protein: CSGNGYHEGDTEAFF. This chain connects TRBV20-1 to TRBJ1-1, with a tentative D call TRBD1 (6 bases). Germline V gene data show CDR1 as DFQATT and CDR2 as SNEGSKA (reference sequence). V was cut by 7 bases and J by 3 bases, with 21 bases left in between. The CDR3 consists of 15 residues.

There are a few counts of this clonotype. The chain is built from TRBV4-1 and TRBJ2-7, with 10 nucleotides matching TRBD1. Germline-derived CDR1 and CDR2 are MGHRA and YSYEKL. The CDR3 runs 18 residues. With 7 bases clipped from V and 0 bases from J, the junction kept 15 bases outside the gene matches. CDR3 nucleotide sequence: TGCGCCAGCACCCTAGGCCCGAGTCGGACAGGGGGCTCCTACGAGCAGTACTTC. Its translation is CASTLGPSRTGGSYEQYF.

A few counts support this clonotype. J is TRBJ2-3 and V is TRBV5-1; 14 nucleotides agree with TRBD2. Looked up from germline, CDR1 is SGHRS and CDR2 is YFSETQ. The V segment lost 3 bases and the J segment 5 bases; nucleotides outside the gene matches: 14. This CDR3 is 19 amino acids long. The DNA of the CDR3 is TGCGCCAGCAGCTCTGGGCCTGGACTAGCGGGAGGTATCCTAGATACGCAGTATTTT. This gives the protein CASSSGPGLAGGILDTQYF.

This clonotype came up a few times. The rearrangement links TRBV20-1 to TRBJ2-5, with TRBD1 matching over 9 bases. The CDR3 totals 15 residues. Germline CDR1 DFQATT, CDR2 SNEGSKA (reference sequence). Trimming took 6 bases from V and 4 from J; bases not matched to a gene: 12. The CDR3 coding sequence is TGCAGTGCGAGACTAGGGACAGGGAGGTTAGAGACCCAGTACTTC. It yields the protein CSARLGTGRLETQYF.